The next 2 T cell receptor beta chains were all read from a single sample in a study of technical replicates of blood from several donors. This table comes from immunoSEQ multiplex PCR, and its TCRdb copy is limited to in-frame clones, with some not included. This repertoire shows around 60,000 clones, 80% to 95% found once; its top ten account for about 4.4%. The specimen sequenced was PBMCs. The receptors originated from a human donor in good health. Some clones in this sample may be carry-over from other donors' samples.

CDR3 DNA: TGTGCCAGCAGCTTACGGGAAGGGACAGAGGAGACCCAGTACTTC. Translation gives CASSLREGTEETQYF. The chain recombines TRBV7-3 with TRBJ2-5; 7 bases are a match to TRBD1. J lost 5 bases, V lost 2 bases, and 8 bases had no gene match. The germline V gene has CDR1 SGHTA and CDR2 FQGTGA. This CDR3 contains 15 residues.

The rearrangement links TRBV9 to TRBJ2-1, with 12 bases lining up with TRBD2. Per the germline V gene, CDR1 is SGDLS and CDR2 is YYNGEE. The CDR3 loop spans 16 amino acids. Trimming cost V 4 bases and J 8 bases; bases outside gene matches: 10. The CDR3 reads CASSSRTSGAKDEQFF. DNA of the CDR3: TGTGCCAGCAGCTCCCGGACTAGCGGGGCGAAAGATGAGCAGTTCTTC.